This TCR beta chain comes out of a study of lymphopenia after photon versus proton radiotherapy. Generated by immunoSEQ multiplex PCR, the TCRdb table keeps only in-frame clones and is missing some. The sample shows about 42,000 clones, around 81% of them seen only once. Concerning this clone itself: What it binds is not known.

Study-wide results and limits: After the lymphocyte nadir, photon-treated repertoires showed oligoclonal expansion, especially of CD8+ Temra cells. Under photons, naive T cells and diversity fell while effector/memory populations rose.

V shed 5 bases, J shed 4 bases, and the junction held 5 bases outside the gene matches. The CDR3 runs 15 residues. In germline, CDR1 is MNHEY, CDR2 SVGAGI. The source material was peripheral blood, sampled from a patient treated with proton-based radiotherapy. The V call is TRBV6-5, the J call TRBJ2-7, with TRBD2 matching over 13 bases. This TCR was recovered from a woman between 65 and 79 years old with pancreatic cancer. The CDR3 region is CASSRGTSGTYEQYF. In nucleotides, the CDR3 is TGTGCCAGCAGTCGGGGGACTAGCGGGACGTACGAGCAGTACTTC.